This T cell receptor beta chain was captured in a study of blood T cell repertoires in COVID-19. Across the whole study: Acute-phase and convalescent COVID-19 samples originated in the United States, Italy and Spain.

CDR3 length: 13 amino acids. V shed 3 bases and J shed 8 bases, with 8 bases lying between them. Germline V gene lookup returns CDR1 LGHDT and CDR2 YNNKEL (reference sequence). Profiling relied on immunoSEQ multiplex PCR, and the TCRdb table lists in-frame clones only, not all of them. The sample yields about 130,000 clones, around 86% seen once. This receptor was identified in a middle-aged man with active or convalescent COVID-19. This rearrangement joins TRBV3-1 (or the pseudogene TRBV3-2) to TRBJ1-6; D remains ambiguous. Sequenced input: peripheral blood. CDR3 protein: CASSQVGDSPLHF. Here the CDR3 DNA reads TGTGCCAGCAGCCAGGTCGGAGATTCACCCCTCCACTTT.